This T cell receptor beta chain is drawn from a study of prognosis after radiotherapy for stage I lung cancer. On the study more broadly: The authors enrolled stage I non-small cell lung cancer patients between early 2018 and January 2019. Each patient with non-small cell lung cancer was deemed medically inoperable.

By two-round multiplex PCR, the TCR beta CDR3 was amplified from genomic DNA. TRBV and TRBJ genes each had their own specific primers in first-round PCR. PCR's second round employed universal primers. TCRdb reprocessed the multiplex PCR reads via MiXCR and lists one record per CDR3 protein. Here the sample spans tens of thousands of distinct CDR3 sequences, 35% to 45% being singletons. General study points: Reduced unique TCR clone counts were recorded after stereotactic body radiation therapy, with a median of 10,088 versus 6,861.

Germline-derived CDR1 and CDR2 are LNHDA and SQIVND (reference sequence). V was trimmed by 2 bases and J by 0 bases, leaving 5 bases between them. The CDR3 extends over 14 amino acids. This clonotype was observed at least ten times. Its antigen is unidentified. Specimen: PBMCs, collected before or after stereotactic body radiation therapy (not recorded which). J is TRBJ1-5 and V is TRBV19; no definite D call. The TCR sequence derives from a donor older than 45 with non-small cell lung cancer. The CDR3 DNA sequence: TGTGCCAGTAGTATACTAGATAGCAATCAGCCCCAGCATTTT. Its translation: CASSILDSNQPQHF.